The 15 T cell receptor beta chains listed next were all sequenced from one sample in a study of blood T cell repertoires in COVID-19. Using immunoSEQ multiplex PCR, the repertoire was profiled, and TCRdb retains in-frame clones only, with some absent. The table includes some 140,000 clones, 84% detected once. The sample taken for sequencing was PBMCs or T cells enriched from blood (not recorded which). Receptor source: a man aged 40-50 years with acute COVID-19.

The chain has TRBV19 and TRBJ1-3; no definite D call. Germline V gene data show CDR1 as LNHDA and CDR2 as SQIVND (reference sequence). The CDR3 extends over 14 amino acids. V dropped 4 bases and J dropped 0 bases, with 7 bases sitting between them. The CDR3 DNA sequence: TGTGCCAGTAGTACACAGAGCTCTGGAAACACCATATATTTT. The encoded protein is CASSTQSSGNTIYF.

CDR3 nucleotide sequence: TGCAGCGTTGGGAGGATTGGCAATGAGCAGTTCTTC. Translating gives CSVGRIGNEQFF. V gene TRBV29-1 combines with J gene TRBJ2-1; D may be TRBD2 (5 bases). V lost 4 bases and J 6 bases, leaving 10 bases between the germline ends. This CDR3 has 12 residues. Germline CDR1 and CDR2: SQVTM and ANQGSEA.

CDR3 in DNA: TGCGCCAGCAGCCTTAGAATTTCGAGTTTGGAGACCCAGTACTTC. Protein sequence: CASSLRISSLETQYF. The chain employs TRBV4-3 and TRBJ2-5; D is unresolved. Germline V gene data show CDR1 as LGHNA and CDR2 as YSLEER. V was shortened by 4 bases and J by 5 bases, with 17 bases between the two germline ends. The CDR3 has 15 amino acids.

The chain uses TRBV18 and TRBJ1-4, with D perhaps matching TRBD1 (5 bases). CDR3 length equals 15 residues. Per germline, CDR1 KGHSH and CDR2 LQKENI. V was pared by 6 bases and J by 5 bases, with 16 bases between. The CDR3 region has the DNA TGTGCCAGCTCGCCAATTGACAGCTCCAATGAAAAACTGTTTTTT. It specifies CASSPIDSSNEKLFF.

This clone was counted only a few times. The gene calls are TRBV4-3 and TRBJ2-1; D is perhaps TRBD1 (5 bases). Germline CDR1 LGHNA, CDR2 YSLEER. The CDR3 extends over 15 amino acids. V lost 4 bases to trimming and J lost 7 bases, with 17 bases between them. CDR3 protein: CASSPGRALGNEQFF. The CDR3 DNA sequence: TGCGCCAGCAGCCCAGGCAGGGCCTTAGGGAATGAGCAGTTCTTC.

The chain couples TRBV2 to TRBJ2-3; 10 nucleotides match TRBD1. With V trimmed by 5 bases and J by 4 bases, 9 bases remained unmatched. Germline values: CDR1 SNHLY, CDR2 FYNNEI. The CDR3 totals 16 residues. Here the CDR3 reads CASSSRDRGDADTQYF. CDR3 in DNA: TGTGCCAGCAGTTCCCGGGACAGGGGTGATGCAGATACGCAGTATTTT.

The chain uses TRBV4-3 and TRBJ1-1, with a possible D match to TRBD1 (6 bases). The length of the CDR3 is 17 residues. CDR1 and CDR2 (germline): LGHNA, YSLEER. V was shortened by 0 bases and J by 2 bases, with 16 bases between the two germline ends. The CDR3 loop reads CASSQDRLTGGNTEAFF. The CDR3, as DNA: TGCGCCAGCAGCCAAGATCGACTGACAGGAGGCAACACTGAAGCTTTCTTT.

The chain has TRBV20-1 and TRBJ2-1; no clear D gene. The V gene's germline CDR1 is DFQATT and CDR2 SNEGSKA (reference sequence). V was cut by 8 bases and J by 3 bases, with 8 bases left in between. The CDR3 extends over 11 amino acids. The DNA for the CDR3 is TGCAGTTCGGAGAACTACAATGAGCAGTTCTTC. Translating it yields CSSENYNEQFF.

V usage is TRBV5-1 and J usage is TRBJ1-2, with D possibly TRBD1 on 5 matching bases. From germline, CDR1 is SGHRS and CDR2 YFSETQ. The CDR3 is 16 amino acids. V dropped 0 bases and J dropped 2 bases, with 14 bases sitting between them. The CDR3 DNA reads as TGCGCCAGCAGCTTGGAGTACCGGGGGGTGAACTATGGCTACACCTTC. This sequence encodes CASSLEYRGVNYGYTF.

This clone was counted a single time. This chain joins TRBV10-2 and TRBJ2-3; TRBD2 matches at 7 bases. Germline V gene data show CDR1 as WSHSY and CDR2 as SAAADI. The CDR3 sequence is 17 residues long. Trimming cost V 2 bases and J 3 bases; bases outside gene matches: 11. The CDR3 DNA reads TGCGCCAGCAGTGAGCCCGTGGCGCGGGGGACGACAGATACGCAGTATTTT. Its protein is CASSEPVARGTTDTQYF.

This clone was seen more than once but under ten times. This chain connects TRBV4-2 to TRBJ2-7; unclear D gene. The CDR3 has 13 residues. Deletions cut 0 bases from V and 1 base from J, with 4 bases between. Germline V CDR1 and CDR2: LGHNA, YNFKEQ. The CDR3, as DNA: TGTGCCAGCAGCCAAGACTATTCCTACGAGCAGTACTTC. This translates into CASSQDYSYEQYF.

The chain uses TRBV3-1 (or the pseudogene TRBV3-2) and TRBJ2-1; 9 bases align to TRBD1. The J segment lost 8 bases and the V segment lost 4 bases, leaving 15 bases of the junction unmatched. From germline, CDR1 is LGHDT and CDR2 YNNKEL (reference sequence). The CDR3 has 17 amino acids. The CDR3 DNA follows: TGTGCCAGCAGCCCGACACCGGGACAGGGTGTGAAGGATGAGCAGTTCTTC. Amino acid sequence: CASSPTPGQGVKDEQFF.

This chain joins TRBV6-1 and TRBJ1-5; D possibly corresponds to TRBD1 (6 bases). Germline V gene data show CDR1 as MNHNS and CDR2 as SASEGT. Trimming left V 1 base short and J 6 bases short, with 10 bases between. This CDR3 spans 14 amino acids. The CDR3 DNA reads TGTGCCAGCAGTGAAGGGGCAGGGGTTCAGCCCCAGCATTTT. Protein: CASSEGAGVQPQHF.

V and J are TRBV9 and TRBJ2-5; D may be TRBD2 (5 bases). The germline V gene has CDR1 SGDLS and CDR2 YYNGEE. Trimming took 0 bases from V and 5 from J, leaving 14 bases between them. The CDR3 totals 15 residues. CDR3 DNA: TGTGCCAGCAGCGTAGATCTCGGGGTGAGGGAGACCCAGTACTTC. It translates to CASSVDLGVRETQYF.

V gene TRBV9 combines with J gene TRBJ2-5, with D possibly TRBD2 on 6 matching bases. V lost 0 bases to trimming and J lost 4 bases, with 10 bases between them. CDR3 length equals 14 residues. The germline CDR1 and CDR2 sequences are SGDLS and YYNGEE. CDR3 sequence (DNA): TGTGCCAGCAGCGTAGGAAGAGCGGGAGAGACCCAGTACTTC. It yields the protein CASSVGRAGETQYF. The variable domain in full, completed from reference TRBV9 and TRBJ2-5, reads DSGVTQTPKHLITATGQRVTLRCSPRSGDLSVYWYQQSLDQGLQFLIQYYNGEERAKGNILERFSAQQFPDLHSELNLSSLELGDSALYFCASSVGRAGETQYFGPGTRLLVL.